The entry below gives a single TCR beta chain sequence along with its context. The antigen remains undetermined. The assay, immunoSEQ v3.0, was run at survey level. Each sample had sequencing targeting about 40,000-50,000 T-cell genomes. Assay: immunoSEQ multiplex PCR; the TCRdb copy retains only in-frame clones and omits some. The sample carries about 23,000 clones, roughly 80% recorded once. The CDR3 has 13 amino acids. Germline lookup yields CDR1 SGHNT and CDR2 YYREEE (reference sequence). V was pared by 0 bases and J by 7 bases, with 10 bases between. The record originates from a study of long-term antiretroviral therapy in people with HIV. Study-wide background: Some samples came about a decade before the 2015 immediate-ART recommendation, and these were the earliest.

Overall study results and limits: Viral resistance, ART adherence and therapy changes all lacked available data. Clones that had undergone expansion before ART dominated the repertoire at all time points.

This specimen was unsorted PBMCs, taken 0.4 years after starting antiretroviral therapy. This receptor was obtained from a man aged 45 to 65 with HIV. This chain links TRBV5-4 with TRBJ1-2; D uncertain. The CDR3 DNA sequence: TGTGCCAGCAGCTTGGATGAACGACGTGGCTACACCTTC. Its translation is CASSLDERRGYTF.